Given below is one T cell receptor (beta chain) in context. As yet, its antigen is unknown. This CDR3 comprises 15 residues. The germline CDR1 and CDR2 sequences are SEHNR and FQNEAQ (reference sequence). J gave up 3 bases and V 6 bases, and 9 bases lay outside the gene matches. This entry is derived from a study of T-cell memory formation after mild COVID-19. TCRdb redid the calling of the 5' RACE reads with MiXCR, one entry per CDR3 protein. The table shows around 200,000 distinct CDR3 sequences, with about a sixth occurring only once. Study-wide results and limits: The study found contracting CD4+ clones mainly in CM and EM and contracting CD8+ clones in EMRA. Clones contracting over day 15 to 85 were CD4/CD8 balanced, with later expanders leaning CD4+. Cross-reactive memory appears to have joined, as suggested by some responding clones showing up in pre-infection memory.

The sample taken for sequencing was PBMCs or a T cell subset sorted from them (not recorded which). The TCR sequence derives from an adult woman who had mild COVID-19 (a few samples of this study predate the infection). Cell type and time point are not known. This chain connects TRBV7-9 to TRBJ2-3; 7 bases align to TRBD1. As DNA, the CDR3 is TGTGCCAGCAGTACTAGGGGGCGCGGGACAGATACGCAGTATTTT. Protein product: CASSTRGRGTDTQYF.